The 10 T cell receptor beta chains listed next were all sequenced from one sample in a study of T cells in Graves' hyperthyroidism and ophthalmopathy. Amplification yielded TCR beta CDR3 regions, with RNA transcripts as the source. RT-PCR in the first round (using the HTBI primer set) targeted the TCR CDR3. TCRdb independently ran MiXCR on the multiplex PCR reads; one entry per CDR3 protein. The table has about 640,000 distinct CDR3 sequences, around 20% seen once; the top ten hold around a third. What was sequenced was blood. These receptors all stem from a man aged 25-45 years with Graves' ophthalmopathy.

This clonotype has more than one count but fewer than ten. This chain uses TRBV4-1 with TRBJ2-3; D perhaps matches TRBD2 (5 bases). The CDR3 is made up of 17 amino acids. The germline CDR1 and CDR2 sequences are MGHRA and YSYEKL. V lost 2 bases and J 3 bases, leaving 18 bases between the germline ends. CDR3 nucleotide sequence: TGCGCCAGCAGCCAAACTCTTTGGCTAGCCGATACAGATACGCAGTATTTT. Encoded protein: CASSQTLWLADTDTQYF.

This clonotype was seen at least ten times. This chain uses TRBV5-1 with TRBJ2-7; D gene unclear. The CDR3 extends over 14 amino acids. Trimming left V 0 bases short and J 3 bases short, with 10 bases between. Germline CDR1 SGHRS, CDR2 YFSETQ. The CDR3 region has the DNA TGCGCCAGCAGCTTGGAACTCTGGGGCTACGAGCAGTACTTC. Encoded protein: CASSLELWGYEQYF.

This clonotype was counted between two and nine times. V usage is TRBV7-9 and J usage is TRBJ1-1; D remains unclear. This CDR3 is 13 amino acids long. The V gene lost 7 bases and the J gene lost 4 bases, with 13 bases spanning the gap. Germline lookup yields CDR1 SEHNR and CDR2 FQNEAQ (reference sequence). This CDR3 reads CASTLDGFTEAFF. DNA for the CDR3: TGTGCCAGCACCTTGGACGGATTCACTGAAGCTTTCTTT. The full variable domain, in which reference TRBV7-9 and TRBJ1-1 provide the parts outside the CDR3, is DTGVSQNPRHKITKRGQNVTFRCDPISEHNRLYWYRQTLGQGPEFLTYFQNEAQLEKSRLLSDRFSAERPKGSFSTLEIQRTEQGDSAMYLCASTLDGFTEAFFGQGTRLTVV.

The chain combines TRBV7-2 with TRBJ1-3; D is unclear. Germline assignment: CDR1 SGHTA and CDR2 FQGNSA. V was cut by 2 bases and J by 4 bases, with 12 bases left in between. This CDR3 is 15 amino acids long. The CDR3 reads CASSLSRPAGNTIYF. The CDR3 DNA is TGTGCCAGCAGCTTATCGAGACCAGCAGGAAACACCATATATTTT.

The V and J genes are TRBV28 and TRBJ2-1, with D perhaps TRBD2 (6 bases). Trimming left V 8 bases short and J 8 bases short, with 13 bases between. The CDR3 covers 12 residues. Germline-derived CDR1 and CDR2 are MDHEN and SYDVKM. The CDR3 region has the DNA TGTGCCAGCGGGGGGAGCGCATATGAGCAGTTCTTC. Its translation is CASGGSAYEQFF.

This clonotype was counted many times. V usage is TRBV20-1 and J usage is TRBJ2-1; 8 nucleotides align to TRBD2. Germline loops: CDR1 DFQATT, CDR2 SNEGSKA (reference sequence). The CDR3 sequence is 12 residues long. Trimming cost V 5 bases and J 9 bases; bases outside gene matches: 6. CDR3 residues: CSAGRGEGEQFF. CDR3 in DNA: TGCAGTGCTGGGCGGGGGGAGGGTGAGCAGTTCTTC.

This clonotype turned up a few times. The rearrangement uses TRBV5-1 and TRBJ2-1; tentatively, D is TRBD2 (6 bases). The V end lost 0 bases, the J end lost 0 bases, and 13 bases lay between the germline ends. Germline V gene data show CDR1 as SGHRS and CDR2 as YFSETQ. The CDR3 consists of 17 residues. CDR3 nucleotide sequence: TGCGCCAGCAGCTTGGGAACTGGGGGGAGCTCCTACAATGAGCAGTTCTTC. Translation gives CASSLGTGGSSYNEQFF.

This sequence joins TRBV9 and TRBJ1-4, with TRBD1 matching 9 bases. The V gene end was trimmed by 5 bases and the J gene end by 7 bases; junction bases not matched to a gene: 9. Germline lookup yields CDR1 SGDLS and CDR2 YYNGEE. The CDR3 contains 15 residues. The CDR3 nucleotides are TGTGCCAGCAGTACACAGGGGGCGCAAGGTGAAAAACTGTTTTTT. Residues: CASSTQGAQGEKLFF.

This clonotype was seen at least ten times. The J gene is TRBJ2-1, the V gene TRBV5-1, with TRBD1 as a possible D gene (6 bases). The CDR3 totals 12 residues. Germline V gene sequence: CDR1 SGHRS, CDR2 YFSETQ. Trimming shortened V by 4 bases and J by 10 bases, and 12 bases separated the two germline ends. The chain's CDR3 is CASSGGQVEQFF. CDR3 coding DNA: TGCGCCAGCAGCGGGGGCCAGGTCGAGCAGTTCTTC.

This clonotype has a handful of counts. The chain has TRBV29-1 and TRBJ2-7; the match to TRBD2 covers 7 bases. V trimming: 4 bases; J trimming: 0 bases; junction bases outside the gene matches: 12. From germline, CDR1 is SQVTM and CDR2 ANQGSEA. The CDR3 runs to 16 residues. CDR3 sequence: CSVGGLGRTSSYEQYF. The CDR3 DNA sequence: TGCAGCGTTGGGGGACTCGGGAGGACGAGCTCCTACGAGCAGTACTTC.